This TCR beta chain was profiled in a study of blood T cell repertoires in COVID-19. Study-wide context: The United States, Italy and Spain were the sources of the acute and convalescent COVID-19 samples. The cDNA or gDNA used as material had been derived from T cells, B-cell-depleted T cells, or PBMCs.

Trimming took off 0 bases at V and 4 bases at J, with 4 bases between the two ends. Germline CDR1 is SGHAT and CDR2 is FQNNGV. CDR3 length: 13 amino acids. Original analysis: Using reference gene primer amplification, nucleated cell counts were estimated. Generated by immunoSEQ multiplex PCR, the TCRdb table keeps only in-frame clones and is missing some. The DNA gave D and trimming, while V, J and clone size come from that table. Among some 180,000 clones, around 80% were seen once, and the ten largest hold 6% to 7%. Sequencing used peripheral blood. V is TRBV11-2 and J is TRBJ1-5; D ambiguous. This receptor was taken from a woman between 40 and 55 years old with COVID-19, enrolled during active disease. The CDR3 DNA reads TGTGCCAGCAGCTTAGACCTGAATCAGCCCCAGCATTTT. Translating gives CASSLDLNQPQHF.